This passage covers 23 T cell receptor beta chains from one sample sequenced in a study of T cell repertoires in cytomegalovirus infection. TCRdb redid the calling of the reads with MiXCR, one entry per CDR3 protein. The sample has fewer than 350,000 distinct CDR3 sequences, 8% to 9.5% seen once; the top ten hold approximately 4.7%. The sample comprised PBMCs. The receptors stem from a human donor in good health (CMV status not recorded). Some clones in this sample may be carry-over from other donors' samples.

This clonotype was recorded a few times. V is TRBV28 and J is TRBJ2-1; 7 bases fit TRBD2. This CDR3 comprises 14 residues. With 2 bases clipped from V and 9 bases from J, the junction kept 7 bases outside the gene matches. Germline V gives CDR1 MDHEN, CDR2 SYDVKM. The CDR3 here is CASSLVAGEIEQFF. CDR3 DNA: TGTGCCAGCAGTTTAGTCGCGGGAGAAATTGAGCAGTTCTTC.

In this sample, this clonotype turned up a few times. The chain uses TRBV30 and TRBJ2-7; D remains unclear. The germline V and J ends were trimmed by 0 bases and 6 bases, with 9 bases remaining between them. CDR3 length: 12 amino acids. From germline, CDR1 is GTSNPN and CDR2 SVGIG (reference sequence). This CDR3 reads CAWSVSTREQYF. The CDR3 coding sequence is TGTGCCTGGAGTGTATCTACCCGCGAGCAGTACTTC. The full variable domain, with the rest looked up from reference TRBV30 and TRBJ2-7, is SQTIHQWPATLVQPVGSPLSLECTVEGTSNPNLYWYRQAAGRGLQLLFYSVGIGQISSEVPQNLSASRPQDRQFILSSKKLLLSDSGFYLCAWSVSTREQYFGPGTRLTVT.

This clonotype was seen repeatedly, ten times or more. The chain links TRBV7-2 to TRBJ2-5, with a weak D call TRBD2 (9 bases). Trimming pared 5 bases from V and 5 bases from J, leaving 21 bases between. The CDR3 totals 16 residues. Germline V gene lookup returns CDR1 SGHTA and CDR2 FQGNSA. CDR3 residues: CASSPRGLAGSETQYF. DNA of the CDR3: TGTGCCAGCAGCCCCAGGGGGCTAGCGGGGAGCGAGACCCAGTACTTC.

In this sample, this clonotype turned up many times. The chain combines TRBV7-2 with TRBJ2-1, with 11 bases lining up with TRBD2. CDR1 SGHTA and CDR2 FQGNSA come from the germline V gene. Germline trimming cut 2 bases from V and 6 bases from J; bases unmatched to any gene: 6. The CDR3 extends over 16 amino acids. The CDR3 reads CASSLRSGTSGNEQFF. In nucleotides, the CDR3 is TGTGCCAGCAGCTTAAGGTCCGGGACTAGCGGCAATGAGCAGTTCTTC.

This clonotype was detected ten times or more. The gene calls are TRBV6-2 or TRBV6-3 and TRBJ2-1; TRBD1 is a possible D gene (6 bases). This CDR3 spans 18 amino acids. The germline V and J ends were trimmed by 0 bases and 4 bases, with 19 bases remaining between them. Germline assignment: CDR1 MNHEY and CDR2 SVGEGT. The CDR3 spells CASSYSGQWAIKYNEQFF. The DNA for the CDR3 is TGTGCCAGCAGTTACTCCGGACAGTGGGCGATCAAATACAATGAGCAGTTCTTC.

V usage is TRBV27 and J usage is TRBJ1-1; maybe TRBD1 (5 bases). Germline CDR1 reads MNHEY; CDR2 reads SMNVEV (reference sequence). Deletions cut 2 bases from V and 6 bases from J, with 13 bases between. The CDR3 spans 14 residues. CDR3 protein: CASSLNAWGAEAFF. CDR3 nucleotide sequence: TGTGCCAGCAGTTTAAACGCTTGGGGCGCTGAAGCTTTCTTT.

There are a few counts of this clonotype. The chain joins TRBV20-1 to TRBJ2-1; 9 bases agree with TRBD1. This CDR3 spans 15 amino acids. The J segment lost 8 bases and the V segment lost 4 bases, leaving 12 bases of the junction unmatched. The V gene's germline CDR1 is DFQATT and CDR2 SNEGSKA (reference sequence). The CDR3 DNA reads as TGCAGTGCTATTGCGGGACAGGGACTGGGTGATGAGCAGTTCTTC. Translating it yields CSAIAGQGLGDEQFF.

The J gene is TRBJ1-6, the V gene TRBV14; no clear D gene. This CDR3 contains 13 residues. Trimming took off 0 bases at V and 10 bases at J, with 7 bases between the two ends. Germline assignment: CDR1 SGHDN and CDR2 FVKESK. The CDR3 region is CASSQDRASPLHF. CDR3 coding DNA: TGTGCCAGCAGCCAAGATCGCGCGTCACCCCTCCACTTT.

This clonotype was picked up many times. The J gene is TRBJ2-1, the V gene TRBV7-2, with 8 bases that match TRBD2. V lost 0 bases and J lost 2; bases outside the gene matches: 6. The CDR3 has 17 amino acids. Germline V gene data show CDR1 as SGHTA and CDR2 as FQGNSA. The CDR3 DNA reads as TGTGCCAGCAGCTTAGCGGGGGGGACTAGGACCTACAATGAGCAGTTCTTC. This encodes CASSLAGGTRTYNEQFF.

This clonotype was recorded a few times. DNA for the CDR3: TGTGCCAGCAGTTACTCCGGGGCCCACCCCTATGGCTACACCTTC. This codes for CASSYSGAHPYGYTF. The rearrangement links TRBV6-5 to TRBJ1-2, with a tentative D call TRBD1 (5 bases). Germline assignment: CDR1 MNHEY and CDR2 SVGAGI. This CDR3 has 15 amino acids. Trimming pared 0 bases from V and 4 bases from J, leaving 12 bases between.

About this clonotype: A much larger clone lies one base from this, so it may be a read error. The CDR3 loop is CASSLVAGGWSEQFF. The CDR3 nucleotides read TGTGCCAGCAGCTTAGTGGCGGGGGGGTGGAGTGAGCAGTTCTTC. The chain employs TRBV7-2 and TRBJ2-1; 9 nucleotides match TRBD2. The CDR3 runs to 15 residues. CDR1 is SGHTA and CDR2 is FQGNSA in the germline V gene. V gave up 1 base and J gave up 9 bases; unmatched junction bases: 7.

This chain connects TRBV5-5 to TRBJ1-1; 10 positions agree with TRBD1. This CDR3 spans 16 amino acids. CDR1 SGHKS and CDR2 YYEKEE come from the germline V gene (reference sequence). The J segment lost 3 bases and the V segment lost 0 bases, leaving 5 bases of the junction unmatched. The CDR3 loop is CASSLGIGTGDTEAFF. The CDR3 DNA reads TGTGCCAGCAGCTTGGGAATCGGGACAGGGGACACTGAAGCTTTCTTT.

This clonotype was recorded many times. The chain has TRBV6-6 and TRBJ2-1; weak D call: TRBD2 (5 bases). CDR1 MNHNY and CDR2 SVGAGI come from the germline V gene (reference sequence). This CDR3 spans 16 amino acids. V was trimmed by 0 bases and J by 5 bases, leaving 14 bases between them. The CDR3 is CASSYSEVVLDNEQFF. Written as DNA, the CDR3 is TGTGCCAGCAGTTACTCGGAGGTGGTGTTAGACAATGAGCAGTTCTTC.

This clonotype was observed a handful of times. The rearrangement uses TRBV6-2 or TRBV6-3 and TRBJ2-7; TRBD2 matches at 14 bases. The CDR3 consists of 16 residues. Germline assignment: CDR1 MNHEY and CDR2 SVGEGT. Losses at the gene ends were 2 bases for V and 7 bases for J; bases not matched to a gene: 7. CDR3 sequence reads: CASSYPGLAGVGEQYF. CDR3 nucleotides: TGTGCCAGCAGTTACCCGGGACTAGCGGGAGTAGGTGAGCAGTACTTC.

The chain couples TRBV6-2 or TRBV6-3 to TRBJ1-4, with TRBD1 identical over 7 bases. After removal of 5 bases from V and 7 bases from J, the junction contained 7 bases not matched to a gene. Germline lookup yields CDR1 MNHEY and CDR2 SVGEGT. There are 14 residues in the CDR3. CDR3 in amino acids: CASSGTGAGEKLFF. CDR3 in DNA: TGTGCCAGCAGTGGCACAGGGGCTGGTGAAAAACTGTTTTTT.

V usage is TRBV10-3 and J usage is TRBJ2-5; 14 bases fit TRBD2. V lost 6 bases, J lost 5 bases, and 5 bases stayed unmatched. This CDR3 is 15 amino acids long. CDR1 and CDR2 from the germline V gene are ENHRY and SYGVKD. The DNA of the CDR3 is TGTGCCATCAGCCCGGGACTAGCGGGAGTTGAGACCCAGTACTTC. Translation: CAISPGLAGVETQYF.

This clonotype has more than one count but fewer than ten. The CDR3: CAWSTGGGVKGEQFF. The CDR3 coding sequence is TGTGCCTGGAGTACGGGGGGAGGGGTTAAGGGTGAGCAGTTCTTC. This chain joins TRBV30 and TRBJ2-1; 7 positions match TRBD2. The CDR3 sequence is 15 residues long. The junction had 13 bases not matched to a gene; V was cut back by 2 bases and J by 9 bases. The germline V gene encodes CDR1 GTSNPN and CDR2 SVGIG (reference sequence).

This clonotype has ten or more counts. The rearrangement joins TRBV27 to TRBJ1-2; 9 bases are a match to TRBD1. V shed 5 bases and J 0 bases; nucleotides not matched to a gene: 4. CDR3 length equals 15 residues. Germline lookup yields CDR1 MNHEY and CDR2 SMNVEV (reference sequence). DNA for the CDR3: TGTGCCAGCAGTACCGGACAGGGGACTAACTATGGCTACACCTTC. Protein sequence: CASSTGQGTNYGYTF.

This clonotype was counted at least ten times. The chain is built from TRBV7-2 and TRBJ1-4; D uncertain. V was trimmed by 2 bases and J by 4 bases, leaving 11 bases between them. The CDR3 contains 15 residues. The V gene's germline CDR1 is SGHTA and CDR2 FQGNSA. The CDR3 spells CASSLQSQNNEKLFF. Written as DNA, the CDR3 is TGTGCCAGCAGCTTACAGTCCCAGAATAATGAAAAACTGTTTTTT.

This clonotype has at least ten counts. This chain uses TRBV7-2 with TRBJ2-7, with D unclear. The ends were cut back, 5 bases at V and 6 bases at J, with 17 bases in the middle. Germline V lookup: CDR1 SGHTA, CDR2 FQGNSA. The CDR3 covers 14 residues. Here the CDR3 reads CASSPSRVPGEQYF. DNA of the CDR3: TGTGCCAGCAGCCCCTCCCGGGTCCCCGGCGAGCAGTACTTC.

This clonotype appeared a few times. V usage is TRBV7-9 and J usage is TRBJ1-2; D remains ambiguous. The ends were cut back, 5 bases at V and 8 bases at J, with 12 bases in the middle. The germline gives CDR1 SEHNR, CDR2 FQNEAQ (reference sequence). This CDR3 spans 12 amino acids. The DNA for the CDR3 is TGTGCCAGCAGCCCGGATCGTAAGGGCTACACCTTC. Protein: CASSPDRKGYTF. The variable domain in full, completed from reference TRBV7-9 and TRBJ1-2, reads DTGVSQNPRHKITKRGQNVTFRCDPISEHNRLYWYRQTLGQGPEFLTYFQNEAQLEKSRLLSDRFSAERPKGSFSTLEIQRTEQGDSAMYLCASSPDRKGYTFGSGTRLTVV.

At least ten counts were recorded for this clonotype. The rearrangement links TRBV6-1 to TRBJ2-5; D not resolved. This CDR3 has 14 amino acids. Germline V gene sequence: CDR1 MNHNS, CDR2 SASEGT. With 4 bases removed from V and 5 bases from J, the gap between germline ends came to 14 bases. CDR3 nucleotides: TGTGCCAGCAGTGGAGTTCGCCCTCGGGAGACCCAGTACTTC. Translation gives CASSGVRPRETQYF.

The CDR3 here is CASSLEAGRSGGYTF. The CDR3 nucleotides read TGTGCCAGCAGCTTGGAGGCAGGGAGGAGCGGTGGCTACACCTTC. The rearrangement links TRBV5-6 to TRBJ1-2; TRBD1 is a possible D gene (5 bases). Trimming shortened V by 0 bases and J by 7 bases, and 16 bases separated the two germline ends. The V gene's germline CDR1 is SGHDT and CDR2 YYEEEE. This CDR3 contains 15 residues.